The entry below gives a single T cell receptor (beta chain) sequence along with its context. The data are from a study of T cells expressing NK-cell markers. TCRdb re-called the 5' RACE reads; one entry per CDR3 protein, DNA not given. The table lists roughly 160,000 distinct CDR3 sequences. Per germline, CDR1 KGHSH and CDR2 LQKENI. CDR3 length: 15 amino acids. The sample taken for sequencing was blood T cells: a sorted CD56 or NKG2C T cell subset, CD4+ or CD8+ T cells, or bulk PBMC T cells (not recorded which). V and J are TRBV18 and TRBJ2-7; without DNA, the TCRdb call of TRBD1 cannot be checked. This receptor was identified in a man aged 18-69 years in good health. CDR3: CASSPPYGARDEQYF. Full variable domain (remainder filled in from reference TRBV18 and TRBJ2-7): NAGVMQNPRHLVRRRGQEARLRCSPMKGHSHVYWYRQLPEEGLKFMVYLQKENIIDESGMPKERFSAEFPKEGPSILRIQQVVRGDSAAYFCASSPPYGARDEQYFGPGTRLTVT.